This TCR beta chain emerged from a study of tissue T cells after allogeneic stem cell transplantation. Clones were read by immunoSEQ multiplex PCR, and TCRdb kept only the in-frame ones, dropping some. Counted here are 8,900 or so clones, 45% occurring once; the ten biggest clones make up over 2%. This clone was picked up one time. Gene names are the mouse ones. Read coverage stops 1 residue before the CDR3 terminus; the germline J gene supplies the remainder. Time point in this sample: mouse harvest day 7 after allogeneic transplant. Tail vein injection delivered 10^7 T-cell-depleted bone marrow cells and 10^6 splenic CD5+ T cells. Germline V gene data show CDR1 as LGHNA and CDR2 as YSYQKL. There are 13 residues in the CDR3. The V and J ends lost 0 bases and 3 bases respectively, with 5 bases between them.

Sequencing was done on a sample of skin. This clonotype was sampled from a female BALB/c mouse given C57BL/6 T cells with graft-versus-host disease after an allogeneic hematopoietic cell transplant. This chain joins TRBV2 and TRBJ1-1, with no clear D. CDR3 region: CASSQDSDTEVFF. CDR3 DNA, as far as it was read: TGTGCCAGCAGCCAAGATTCGGACACAGAAGTCTTC.